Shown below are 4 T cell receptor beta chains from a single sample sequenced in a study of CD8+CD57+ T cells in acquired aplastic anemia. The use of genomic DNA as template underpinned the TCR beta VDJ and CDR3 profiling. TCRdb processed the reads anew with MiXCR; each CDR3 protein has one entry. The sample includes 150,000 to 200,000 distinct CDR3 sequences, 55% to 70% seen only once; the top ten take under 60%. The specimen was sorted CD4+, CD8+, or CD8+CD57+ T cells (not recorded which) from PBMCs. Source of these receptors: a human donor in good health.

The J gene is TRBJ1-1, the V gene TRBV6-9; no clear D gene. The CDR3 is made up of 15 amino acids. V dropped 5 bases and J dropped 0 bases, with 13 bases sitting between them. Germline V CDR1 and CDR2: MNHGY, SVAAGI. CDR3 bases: TGTGCCAGCAGTGAATTATGGGTGATGAACACTGAAGCTTTCTTT. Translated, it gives CASSELWVMNTEAFF.

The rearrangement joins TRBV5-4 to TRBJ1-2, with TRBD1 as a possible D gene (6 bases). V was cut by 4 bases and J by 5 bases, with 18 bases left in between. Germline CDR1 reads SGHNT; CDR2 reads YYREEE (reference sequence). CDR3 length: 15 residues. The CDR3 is CASSPQGGSGYGYTF. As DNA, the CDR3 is TGTGCCAGCAGCCCACAGGGAGGTAGTGGTTATGGCTACACCTTC.

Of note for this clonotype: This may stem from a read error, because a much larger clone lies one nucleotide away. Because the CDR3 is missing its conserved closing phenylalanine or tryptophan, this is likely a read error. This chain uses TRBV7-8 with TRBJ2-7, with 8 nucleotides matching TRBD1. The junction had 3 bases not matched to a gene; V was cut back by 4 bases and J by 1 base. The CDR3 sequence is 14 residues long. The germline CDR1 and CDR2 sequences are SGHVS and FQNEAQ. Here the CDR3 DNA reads TGTGCCAGCAGCTCAGGGGGCGCGTCCTACGAGCAGTACCTC. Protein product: CASSSGGASYEQYL.

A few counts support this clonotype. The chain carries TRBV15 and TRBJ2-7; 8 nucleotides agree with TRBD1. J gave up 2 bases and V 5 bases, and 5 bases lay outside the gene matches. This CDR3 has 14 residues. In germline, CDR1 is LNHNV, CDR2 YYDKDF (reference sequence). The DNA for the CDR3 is TGTGCCACCAGCCGGACAGGGTCACCCTACGAGCAGTACTTC. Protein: CATSRTGSPYEQYF.